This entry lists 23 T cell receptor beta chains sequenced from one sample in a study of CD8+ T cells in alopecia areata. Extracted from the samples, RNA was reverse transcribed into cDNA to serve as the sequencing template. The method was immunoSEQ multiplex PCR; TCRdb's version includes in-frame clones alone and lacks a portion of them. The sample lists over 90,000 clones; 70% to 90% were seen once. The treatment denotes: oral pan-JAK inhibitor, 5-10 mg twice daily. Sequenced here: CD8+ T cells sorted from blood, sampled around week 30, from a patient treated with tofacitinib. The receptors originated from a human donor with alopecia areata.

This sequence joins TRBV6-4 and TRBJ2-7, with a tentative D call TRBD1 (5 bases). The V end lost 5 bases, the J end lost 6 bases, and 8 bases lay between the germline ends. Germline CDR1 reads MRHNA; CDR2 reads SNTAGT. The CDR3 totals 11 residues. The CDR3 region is CASSQGGEQYF. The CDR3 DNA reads TGTGCCAGCAGTCAGGGTGGCGAGCAGTACTTC.

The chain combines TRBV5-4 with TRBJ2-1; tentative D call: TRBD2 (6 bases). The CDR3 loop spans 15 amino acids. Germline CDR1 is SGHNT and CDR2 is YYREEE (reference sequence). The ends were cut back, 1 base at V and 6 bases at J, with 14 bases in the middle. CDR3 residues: CASSLFSGLLNEQFF. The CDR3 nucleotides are TGTGCCAGCAGCTTGTTTTCGGGACTTCTCAATGAGCAGTTCTTC. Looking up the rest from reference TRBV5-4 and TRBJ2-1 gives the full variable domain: ETGVTQSPTHLIKTRGQQVTLRCSSQSGHNTVSWYQQALGQGPQFIFQYYREEENGRGNFPPRFSGLQFPNYSSELNVNALELDDSALYLCASSLFSGLLNEQFFGPGTRLTVL.

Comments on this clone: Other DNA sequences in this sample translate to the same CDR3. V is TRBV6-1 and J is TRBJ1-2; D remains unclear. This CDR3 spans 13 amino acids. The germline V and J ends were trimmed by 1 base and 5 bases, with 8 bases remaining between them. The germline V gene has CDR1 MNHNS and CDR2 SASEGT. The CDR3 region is CASSEGAEYGYTF. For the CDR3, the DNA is TGTGCCAGCAGTGAAGGGGCGGAGTATGGCTACACCTTC.

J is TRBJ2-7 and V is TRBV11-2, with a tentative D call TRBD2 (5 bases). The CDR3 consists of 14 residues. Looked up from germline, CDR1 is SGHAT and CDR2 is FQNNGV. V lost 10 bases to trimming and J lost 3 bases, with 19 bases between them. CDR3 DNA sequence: TGTGCCACCTCGGACTTTGAAGTGGGCTACGAGCAGTACTTC. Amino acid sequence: CATSDFEVGYEQYF.

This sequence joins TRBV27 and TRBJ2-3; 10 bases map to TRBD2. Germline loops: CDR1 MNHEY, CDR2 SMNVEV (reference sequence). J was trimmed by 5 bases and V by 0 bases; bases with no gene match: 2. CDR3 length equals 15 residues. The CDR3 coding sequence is TGTGCCAGCAGTTTATCGAGCGGGGGGGGAGATACGCAGTATTTT. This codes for CASSLSSGGGDTQYF.

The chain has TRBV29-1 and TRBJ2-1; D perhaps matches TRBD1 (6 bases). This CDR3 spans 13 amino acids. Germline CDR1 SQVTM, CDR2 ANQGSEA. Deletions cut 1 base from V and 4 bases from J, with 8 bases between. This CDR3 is CSVEGQAYNEQFF. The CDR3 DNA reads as TGCAGCGTTGAAGGACAGGCTTACAATGAGCAGTTCTTC.

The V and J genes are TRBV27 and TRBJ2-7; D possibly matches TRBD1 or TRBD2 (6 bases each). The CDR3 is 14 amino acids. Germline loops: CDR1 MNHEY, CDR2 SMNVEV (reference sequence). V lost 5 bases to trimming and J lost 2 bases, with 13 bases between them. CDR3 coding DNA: TGTGCCAGCAGTCCGCGGGGACACCCCTACGAGCAGTACTTC. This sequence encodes CASSPRGHPYEQYF.

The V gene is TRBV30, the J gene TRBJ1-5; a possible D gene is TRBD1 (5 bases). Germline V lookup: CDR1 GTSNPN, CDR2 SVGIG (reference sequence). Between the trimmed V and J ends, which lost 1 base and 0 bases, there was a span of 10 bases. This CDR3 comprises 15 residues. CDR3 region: CAWSDGGYSNQPQHF. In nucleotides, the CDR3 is TGTGCCTGGAGTGACGGGGGATATAGCAATCAGCCCCAGCATTTT.

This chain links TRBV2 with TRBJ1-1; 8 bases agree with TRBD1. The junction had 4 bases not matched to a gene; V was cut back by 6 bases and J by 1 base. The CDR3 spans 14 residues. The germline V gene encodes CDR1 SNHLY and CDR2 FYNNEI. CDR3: CASRDGTGNTEAFF. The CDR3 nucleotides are TGTGCCAGCAGAGATGGGACAGGGAACACTGAAGCTTTCTTT.

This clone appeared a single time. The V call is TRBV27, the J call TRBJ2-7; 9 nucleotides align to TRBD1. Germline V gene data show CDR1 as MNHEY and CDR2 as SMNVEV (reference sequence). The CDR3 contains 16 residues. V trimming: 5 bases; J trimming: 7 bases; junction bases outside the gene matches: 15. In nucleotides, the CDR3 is TGTGCCAGCAGTCTAATGCCAACCGGGACAGGGCGGGAGCAGTACTTC. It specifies CASSLMPTGTGREQYF.

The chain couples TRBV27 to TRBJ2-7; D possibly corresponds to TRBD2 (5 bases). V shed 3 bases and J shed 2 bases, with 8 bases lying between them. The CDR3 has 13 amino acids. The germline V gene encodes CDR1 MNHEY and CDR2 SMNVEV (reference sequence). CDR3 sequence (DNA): TGTGCCAGCAGTTTGGGAGTTACCTACGAGCAGTACTTC. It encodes CASSLGVTYEQYF.

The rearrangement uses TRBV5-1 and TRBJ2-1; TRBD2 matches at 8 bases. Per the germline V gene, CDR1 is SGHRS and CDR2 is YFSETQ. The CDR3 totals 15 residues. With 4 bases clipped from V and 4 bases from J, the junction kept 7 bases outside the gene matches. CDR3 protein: CASSPEASGYNEQFF. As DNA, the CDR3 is TGCGCCAGCAGCCCGGAGGCTAGCGGGTACAATGAGCAGTTCTTC.

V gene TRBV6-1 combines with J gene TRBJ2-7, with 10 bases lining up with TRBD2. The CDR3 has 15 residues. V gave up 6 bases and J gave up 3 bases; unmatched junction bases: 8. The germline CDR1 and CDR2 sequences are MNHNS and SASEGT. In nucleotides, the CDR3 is TGTGCCAGCAGGAACGGACTAGCGGAAGTCTACGAGCAGTACTTC. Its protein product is CASRNGLAEVYEQYF.

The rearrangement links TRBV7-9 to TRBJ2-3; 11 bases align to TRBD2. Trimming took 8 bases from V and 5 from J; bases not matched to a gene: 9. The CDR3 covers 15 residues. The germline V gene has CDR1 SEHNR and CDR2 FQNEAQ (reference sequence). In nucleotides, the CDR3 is TGTGCCAGCTCCTTAGCGGGGGGGCCTGGAGATACGCAGTATTTT. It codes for CASSLAGGPGDTQYF.

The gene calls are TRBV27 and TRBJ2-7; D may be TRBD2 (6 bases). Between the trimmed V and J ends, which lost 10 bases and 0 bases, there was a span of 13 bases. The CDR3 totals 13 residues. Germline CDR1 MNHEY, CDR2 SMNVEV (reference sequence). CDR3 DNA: TGTGCCACCGGGGGTCTGGGCTCCTACGAGCAGTACTTC. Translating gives CATGGLGSYEQYF.

CDR3 sequence (DNA): TGTGCCAGCAGTGGCGGGCAGGTGTTCTCTGGGGCCAACGTCCTGACTTTC. Residues: CASSGGQVFSGANVLTF. This chain uses TRBV2 with TRBJ2-6; TRBD2 is a possible D gene (5 bases). V shed 4 bases and J shed 0 bases, with 13 bases lying between them. This CDR3 is built from 17 residues. CDR1 SNHLY and CDR2 FYNNEI come from the germline V gene.

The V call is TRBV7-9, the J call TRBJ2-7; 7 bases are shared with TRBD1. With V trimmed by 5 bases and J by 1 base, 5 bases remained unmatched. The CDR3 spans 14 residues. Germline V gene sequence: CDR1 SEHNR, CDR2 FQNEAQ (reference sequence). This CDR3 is CASSDDRESYEQYF. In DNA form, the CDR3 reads TGTGCCAGCAGCGACGACAGGGAGTCCTACGAGCAGTACTTC.

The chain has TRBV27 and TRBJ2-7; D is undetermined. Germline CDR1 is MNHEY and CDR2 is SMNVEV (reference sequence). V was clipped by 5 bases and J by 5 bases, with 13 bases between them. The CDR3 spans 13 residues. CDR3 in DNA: TGTGCCAGCAGTCCCCTCCCCTTCCACGAGCAGTACTTC. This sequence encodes CASSPLPFHEQYF.

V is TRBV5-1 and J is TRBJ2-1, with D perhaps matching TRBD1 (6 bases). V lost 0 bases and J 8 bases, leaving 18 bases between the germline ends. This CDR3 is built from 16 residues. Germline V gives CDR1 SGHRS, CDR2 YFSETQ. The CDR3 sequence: CASSLDMDSLLDEQFF. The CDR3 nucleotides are TGCGCCAGCAGCTTGGATATGGACAGTCTGTTGGATGAGCAGTTCTTC.

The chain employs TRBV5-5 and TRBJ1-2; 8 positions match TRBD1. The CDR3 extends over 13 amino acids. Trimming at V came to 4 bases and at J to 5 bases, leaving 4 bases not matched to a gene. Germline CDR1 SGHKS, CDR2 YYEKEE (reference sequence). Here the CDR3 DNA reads TGTGCCAGCAGCGGAGGGACAGGATATGGCTACACCTTC. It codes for CASSGGTGYGYTF.

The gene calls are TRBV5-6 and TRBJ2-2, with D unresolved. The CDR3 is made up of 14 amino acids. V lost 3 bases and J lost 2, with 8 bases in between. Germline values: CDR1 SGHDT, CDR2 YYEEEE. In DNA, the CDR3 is TGTGCCAGCAGCTCCCGGCCCAACACCGGGGAGCTGTTTTTT. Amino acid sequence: CASSSRPNTGELFF.

CDR3 sequence: CASSEVEAASNQPQHF. The CDR3 coding sequence is TGCGCCAGCAGTGAAGTAGAGGCAGCTAGCAATCAGCCCCAGCATTTT. The V gene is TRBV10-1, the J gene TRBJ1-5; D remains unclear. This CDR3 is built from 16 residues. Germline V gene sequence: CDR1 WNHNN, CDR2 SYGVQD (reference sequence). V was shortened by 3 bases and J by 0 bases, with 12 bases between the two germline ends.

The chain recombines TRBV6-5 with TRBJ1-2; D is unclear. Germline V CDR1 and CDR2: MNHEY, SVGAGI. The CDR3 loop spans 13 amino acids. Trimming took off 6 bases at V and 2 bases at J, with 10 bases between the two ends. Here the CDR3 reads CASRHRRNYGYTF. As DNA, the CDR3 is TGTGCCAGCAGACATAGACGGAACTATGGCTACACCTTC.